The sequence of this TCR beta chain was determined in a study of blood T cell repertoires in COVID-19. Germline assignment: CDR1 LGHNT and CDR2 FRNRAP. V trimming: 4 bases; J trimming: 4 bases; junction bases outside the gene matches: 2. This CDR3 has 14 amino acids. Measured with immunoSEQ multiplex PCR; TCRdb has only the in-frame clones, and not every one. The sample carries fewer than 600,000 clones, approximately 89% recorded once. This chain connects TRBV12-5 to TRBJ1-1; TRBD1 agrees at 11 bases. The clonotype was recovered from a man between 18 and 29 years old with COVID-19, enrolled during active disease. The sample taken for sequencing was peripheral blood. The CDR3 loop reads CASGSGTGGTEAFF. CDR3 coding DNA: TGTGCTAGTGGTTCAGGGACAGGGGGCACTGAAGCTTTCTTT.